A selection of T cell receptor beta chains follows, all from one sample in a study of early T cells in non-severe SARS-CoV-2 infection. TCRdb recomputed calls from the 5' RACE reads with MiXCR, one row per CDR3 protein. The sample shows more than 65,000 distinct CDR3 sequences, about 4.6% of them seen only once. The material sequenced was whole blood, taken at baseline. The receptor source for this set is an adult who was a healthcare worker with PCR-confirmed SARS-CoV-2 infection or an uninfected control (not recorded which). The donor label of this sample is uncertain. CDR3s include the opening cysteine and the closing phenylalanine or tryptophan. D genes are given only for firm matches. Clone sizes are given selectively: once, few, many, or a class where the clone is expanded.

D	V	J	size	CDR3	DNA
TRBD1	TRBV7-8	TRBJ1-2	many	CATDPGQAQGYGYTF	TGTGCCACCGATCCCGGACAGGCGCAAGGATATGGCTACACCTTC
.	TRBV29-1	TRBJ2-7	.	CSVLSPKDEQYF	TGCAGCGTTTTATCCCCAAAGGATGAGCAGTACTTC
TRBD1	TRBV5-1	TRBJ1-1	.	CASSGPGTAVATEAFF	TGCGCCAGCAGCGGGCCCGGGACAGCCGTCGCCACTGAAGCTTTCTTT
.	TRBV7-8	TRBJ1-5	.	CASSADSRLPNQPQHF	TGTGCCAGCAGCGCGGACAGTCGGCTTCCAAATCAGCCCCAGCATTTT
.	TRBV28	TRBJ2-1	many	CASSPTGLTNEQFF	TGTGCCAGCAGTCCAACCGGGCTGACCAATGAGCAGTTCTTC
TRBD2	TRBV7-6	TRBJ2-2	few	CASSHRGGYTGELFF	TGTGCCAGCAGCCACCGGGGGGGTTACACCGGGGAGCTGTTTTTT
.	TRBV20-1	TRBJ2-3	.	CSAQKITSTDTQYF	TGCAGTGCTCAGAAGATTACTAGCACAGATACGCAGTATTTT
TRBD2	TRBV28	TRBJ2-3	many	CASSTRLTGLAGQITDTQYF	TGTGCCAGCAGTACCCGCCTCACGGGACTAGCGGGGCAGATCACAGATACGCAGTATTTT
TRBD2	TRBV20-1	TRBJ2-5	.	CSASLTSGGATYQETQYF	TGCAGTGCTAGCCTGACTAGCGGGGGAGCTACGTACCAAGAGACCCAGTACTTC
.	TRBV18	TRBJ2-7	few	CASSPGLPYEQYF	TGTGCCAGCTCACCGGGACTCCCATACGAGCAGTACTTC
.	TRBV7-2	TRBJ1-4	few	CASSFAGGEKLFF	TGTGCCAGCAGCTTCGCGGGGGGAGAAAAACTGTTTTTT
.	TRBV10-3	TRBJ1-1	many	CAISDGVAATEAFF	TGTGCCATCAGTGATGGGGTAGCGGCAACTGAAGCTTTCTTT
TRBD1	TRBV20-1	TRBJ1-6	.	CSATRDRGSGSPLHF	TGCAGTGCTACACGGGACAGGGGGTCAGGATCACCCCTCCACTTT
.	TRBV12-3/TRBV12-4	TRBJ2-1	.	CASIDVRLSSYNEQFF	TGTGCCAGCATCGATGTGAGGTTGAGCTCCTACAATGAGCAGTTCTTC
.	TRBV20-1	TRBJ1-2	many	CSASDRTYGYTF	TGCAGTGCTTCGGACCGAACCTATGGCTACACCTTC
TRBD1	TRBV2	TRBJ2-7	.	CASSLQGAGYEQYF	TGTGCCAGCAGCCTACAGGGGGCCGGCTACGAGCAGTACTTC
TRBD2	TRBV7-2	TRBJ2-1	many	CASLPRGGGPYNEQFF	TGTGCCAGCCTACCCCGGGGCGGGGGGCCTTACAATGAGCAGTTCTTC
.	TRBV2	TRBJ2-7	.	CASRGLVPSYEQYF	TGTGCCAGCAGGGGACTCGTCCCATCCTACGAGCAGTACTTC
.	TRBV28	TRBJ1-5	few	CASNPTGPTRQPQHF	TGTGCCAGCAACCCAACCGGGCCCACCCGTCAGCCCCAGCATTTT
.	TRBV7-8	TRBJ1-5	many	CASSLGRVPNQPQHF	TGTGCCAGCAGCTTAGGGCGCGTACCGAATCAGCCCCAGCATTTT
TRBD1	TRBV7-2	TRBJ2-6	many	CASSSTGGSYSGANVLTF	TGTGCCAGCAGCTCTACAGGGGGTAGCTACTCTGGGGCCAACGTCCTGACTTTC
TRBD1	TRBV28	TRBJ2-2	many	CASKTGGRSNTGELFF	TGTGCCAGCAAGACAGGGGGCCGCTCGAACACCGGGGAGCTGTTTTTT
TRBD1	TRBV27	TRBJ1-1	few	CASSTGGVTEAFF	TGTGCCAGCAGTACAGGGGGGGTTACTGAAGCTTTCTTT
.	TRBV19	TRBJ2-7	.	CASSEYAHSTYEQYF	TGTGCCAGTAGTGAGTATGCACACAGCACCTACGAGCAGTACTTC
.	TRBV3-1	TRBJ1-2	few	CASSQDLKGGKDTF	TGTGCCAGCAGCCAAGATCTAAAGGGCGGCAAGGACACCTTC
.	TRBV25-1	TRBJ2-1	many	CASTERGTDYNEQFF	TGTGCCAGCACCGAACGGGGGACTGACTACAATGAGCAGTTCTTC
.	TRBV14	TRBJ2-2	few	CASSLLRGAAGELFF	TGTGCCAGCAGCCTTTTGCGGGGTGCGGCCGGGGAGCTGTTTTTT
TRBD2	TRBV9	TRBJ2-1	few	CASSASGHSYNEQFF	TGTGCCAGCAGCGCTAGCGGCCACTCCTACAATGAGCAGTTCTTC
.	TRBV24-1	TRBJ2-1	many	CATSGQGRSYNEQFF	TGTGCCACCAGTGGCCAGGGTAGGTCCTACAATGAGCAGTTCTTC
.	TRBV19	TRBJ1-6	many	CASSPRTDSYNSPLHF	TGTGCCAGTAGTCCGCGGACGGACTCCTATAATTCACCCCTCCACTTT
TRBD1	TRBV5-1	TRBJ2-7	many	CASSTRQGRAYEQYF	TGCGCCAGCAGCACCCGACAGGGAAGGGCCTACGAGCAGTACTTC
.	TRBV11-2	TRBJ1-1	.	CASSLGHLISNTEAFF	TGTGCCAGCAGCTTAGGGCACTTAATATCGAACACTGAAGCTTTCTTT
.	TRBV2	TRBJ2-7	.	CASSEQAGSYYEQYF	TGTGCCAGCAGTGAGCAGGCAGGATCCTACTACGAGCAGTACTTC
.	TRBV10-3	TRBJ2-3	many	CATLSDTDTQYF	TGTGCCACCTTGTCAGACACAGATACGCAGTATTTT
TRBD2	TRBV11-2	TRBJ2-7	many	CASSIEAGTSGGEYEQYF	TGTGCCAGCAGCATCGAAGCCGGGACTAGCGGGGGAGAATACGAGCAGTACTTC
TRBD2	TRBV6-6	TRBJ2-3	many	CASIPFLAGGPDTQYF	TGTGCCAGCATTCCGTTTTTAGCGGGGGGGCCAGATACGCAGTATTTT
.	TRBV10-3	TRBJ2-5	.	CAISGDVGQETQYF	TGTGCCATCAGTGGGGACGTCGGCCAAGAGACCCAGTACTTC
TRBD1	TRBV6-4	TRBJ2-1	few	CASSEGQGNEQFF	TGTGCCAGCAGTGAGGGACAGGGCAATGAGCAGTTCTTC
.	TRBV27	TRBJ1-2	.	CASSYQMTGRYGYTF	TGTGCCAGCAGTTACCAAATGACAGGTCGCTATGGCTACACCTTC
.	TRBV27	TRBJ1-4	many	CASSPRQYATNEKLFF	TGTGCCAGCAGTCCTAGACAATATGCAACTAATGAAAAACTGTTTTTT
TRBD1	TRBV27	TRBJ1-4	many	CASSSDRVWGKLFF	TGTGCCAGCAGTTCGGACAGGGTTTGGGGAAAACTGTTTTTT
.	TRBV27	TRBJ1-3	many	CASSAGGTLSRNTIYF	TGTGCCAGCAGCGCCGGCGGTACTCTGAGCCGGAACACCATATATTTT
.	TRBV11-2	TRBJ2-7	.	CASSPLAWQTHYEQYF	TGTGCCAGCAGCCCATTAGCCTGGCAGACACACTACGAGCAGTACTTC
TRBD1	TRBV6-1	TRBJ1-5	many	CASTLDRTYSNQPQHF	TGTGCCAGCACCTTGGACAGGACTTATAGCAATCAGCCCCAGCATTTT
.	TRBV12-3/TRBV12-4	TRBJ1-5	few	CASSLGTEDQPQHF	TGTGCCAGCAGTTTAGGGACAGAGGATCAGCCCCAGCATTTT
.	TRBV5-8	TRBJ1-1	few	CASTPGSRGIVNTEAFF	TGTGCCAGCACCCCCGGGAGTAGGGGCATAGTGAACACTGAAGCTTTCTTT
.	TRBV6-2/TRBV6-3	TRBJ2-7	many	CASSYAIGREQYF	TGTGCCAGCAGTTACGCGATCGGAAGGGAGCAGTACTTC
.	TRBV7-2	TRBJ2-7	.	CASSSGAPYEQYF	TGTGCCAGCAGCTCCGGGGCACCCTACGAGCAGTACTTC
TRBD2	TRBV4-1	TRBJ2-1	.	CASSLPGTSYNEQFF	TGCGCCAGCAGCCTACCCGGGACTAGTTACAATGAGCAGTTCTTC
.	TRBV11-2	TRBJ1-3	many	CASSLDLPASGNTIYF	TGTGCCAGCAGCTTAGATCTTCCAGCCTCTGGAAACACCATATATTTT
TRBD1	TRBV7-9	TRBJ2-7	.	CASSLAGGRDEQYF	TGTGCCAGCAGCTTAGCAGGGGGCAGGGACGAGCAGTACTTC
.	TRBV5-1	TRBJ2-7	.	CASSLAPGHGWDEQYF	TGCGCCAGCAGCTTGGCTCCCGGACATGGGTGGGACGAGCAGTACTTC